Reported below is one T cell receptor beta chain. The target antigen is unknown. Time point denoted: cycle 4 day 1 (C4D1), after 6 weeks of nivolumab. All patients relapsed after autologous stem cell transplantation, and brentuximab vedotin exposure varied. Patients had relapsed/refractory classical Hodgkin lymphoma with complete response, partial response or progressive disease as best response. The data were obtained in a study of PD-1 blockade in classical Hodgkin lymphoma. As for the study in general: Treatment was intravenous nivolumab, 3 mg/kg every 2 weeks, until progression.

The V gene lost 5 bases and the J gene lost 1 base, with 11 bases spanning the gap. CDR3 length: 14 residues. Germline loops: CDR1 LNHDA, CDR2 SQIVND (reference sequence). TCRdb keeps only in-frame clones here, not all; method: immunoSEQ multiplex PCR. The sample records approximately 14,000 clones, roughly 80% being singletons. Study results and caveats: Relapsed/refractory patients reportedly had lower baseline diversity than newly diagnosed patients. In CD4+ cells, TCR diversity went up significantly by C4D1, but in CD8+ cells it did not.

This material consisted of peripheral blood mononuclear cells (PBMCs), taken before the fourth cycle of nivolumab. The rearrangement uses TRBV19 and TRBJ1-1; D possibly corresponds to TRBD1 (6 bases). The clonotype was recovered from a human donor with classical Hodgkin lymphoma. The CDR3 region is CASSLTTGNTEAFF. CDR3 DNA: TGTGCCAGTAGTCTGACGACAGGGAACACTGAAGCTTTCTTT.